The 23 T cell receptor beta chains presented below share a single source sample, sequenced in a study of regulatory T cells in long-lasting Graves disease. To make TCR beta libraries, researchers used iRepertoire HTBI primers and Arm-PCR of CDR3 regions. TCRdb ran MiXCR on the multiplex PCR reads and lists one entry per CDR3 protein. Of about 460,000 distinct CDR3 sequences listed, 12% to 15% were seen once; the top ten hold approximately 17%. Time point in this sample: newly diagnosed GD, antithyroid drugs for less than 3 months. TCR sequences were obtained from RNA taken from PBMCs. The same sample was also studied in work on T cells in Graves' hyperthyroidism and ophthalmopathy.

The sequences come from peripheral blood mononuclear cells (PBMCs), collected at new diagnosis, from a patient treated with antithyroid drugs. Every receptor here comes from a woman in her forties or fifties with Graves disease.

V and J are TRBV14 and TRBJ2-2; possible D gene TRBD1, 6 bases. V was clipped by 7 bases and J by 1 base, with 10 bases between them. The V gene's germline CDR1 is SGHDN and CDR2 FVKESK. This CDR3 spans 14 amino acids. The CDR3 sequence is CASNRDKNTGELFF. The DNA for the CDR3 is TGTGCCAGCAACCGGGACAAGAACACCGGGGAGCTGTTTTTT. The full variable domain, with the rest looked up from reference TRBV14 and TRBJ2-2, is EAGVTQFPSHSVIEKGQTVTLRCDPISGHDNLYWYRRVMGKEIKFLLHFVKESKQDESGMPNNRFLAERTGGTYSTLKVQPAELEDSGVYFCASNRDKNTGELFFGEGSRLTVL.

This clonotype was counted a few times. The chain couples TRBV24-1 to TRBJ1-5; unclear D gene. Trimming cost V 8 bases and J 0 bases, with 4 bases left between them. The CDR3 runs 12 residues. CDR1 and CDR2 (germline): KGHDR, SFDVKD. The CDR3 coding sequence is TGTGCCACCATGGTTAGCAATCAGCCCCAGCATTTT. It encodes CATMVSNQPQHF.

A note on this clonotype: With a much larger clone just one base away, this may be a read error. The chain uses TRBV10-3 and TRBJ1-6, with D uncertain. Germline V CDR1 and CDR2: ENHRY, SYGVKD. The ends were cut back, 7 bases at V and 5 bases at J, with 9 bases in the middle. This CDR3 region has 13 residues. CDR3 coding DNA: TGTGCCATCAATGTGGAGGATAATTCACCCCTCCACTTT. Translating gives CAINVEDNSPLHF.

This clonotype was counted many times. The chain couples TRBV9 to TRBJ2-3; weak D call: TRBD2 (6 bases). Germline-derived CDR1 and CDR2 are SGDLS and YYNGEE. The CDR3 extends over 15 amino acids. Trimming removed 0 bases from V and 2 bases from J, with 10 bases in between. The CDR3 region is CASSVGLVPTDTQYF. CDR3 nucleotide sequence: TGTGCCAGCAGCGTAGGACTAGTCCCCACAGATACGCAGTATTTT.

This clonotype was seen many times. The chain combines TRBV19 with TRBJ2-7; 11 bases are a match to TRBD2. CDR3 size: 18 residues. Germline loops: CDR1 LNHDA, CDR2 SQIVND (reference sequence). V gave up 5 bases and J gave up 5 bases; unmatched junction bases: 17. In DNA, the CDR3 is TGTGCCAGTAGTGTGACACCCGGGACTAGCGGTACAGCCCACGAGCAGTACTTC. Translation: CASSVTPGTSGTAHEQYF.

This clonotype was detected ten times or more. This rearrangement joins TRBV18 to TRBJ2-5; possibly TRBD1 or TRBD2 for D (5 bases each). Germline lookup yields CDR1 KGHSH and CDR2 LQKENI. Trimming left V 2 bases short and J 0 bases short, with 10 bases between. The CDR3 length is 15 residues. CDR3 sequence reads: CASSPGGPNQETQYF. In DNA, the CDR3 is TGTGCCAGCTCACCAGGGGGACCAAACCAAGAGACCCAGTACTTC. Variable domain in full (rest from reference TRBV18 and TRBJ2-5): NAGVMQNPRHLVRRRGQEARLRCSPMKGHSHVYWYRQLPEEGLKFMVYLQKENIIDESGMPKERFSAEFPKEGPSILRIQQVVRGDSAAYFCASSPGGPNQETQYFGPGTRLLVL.

The sample holds many counts of this clonotype. V usage is TRBV12-3 or TRBV12-4 and J usage is TRBJ1-2; D might be TRBD1 (5 bases). This CDR3 has 13 residues. V lost 3 bases, J lost 2 bases, and 7 bases lay in between. Written as DNA, the CDR3 is TGTGCCAGCAGTTTGGGACGGAACTATGGCTACACCTTC. It yields the protein CASSLGRNYGYTF.

This clonotype was picked up many times. J is TRBJ2-3 and V is TRBV5-6; D gene ambiguous. The V end lost 0 bases, the J end lost 2 bases, and 10 bases lay between the germline ends. Germline V lookup: CDR1 SGHDT, CDR2 YYEEEE. This CDR3 contains 15 residues. The CDR3, as DNA: TGTGCCAGCAGCTTGGCCCAGACCTCCACAGATACGCAGTATTTT. Its protein product is CASSLAQTSTDTQYF.

The chain combines TRBV7-2 with TRBJ1-4, with TRBD1 as a possible D gene (6 bases). The germline V gene encodes CDR1 SGHTA and CDR2 FQGNSA. Trimming cost V 1 base and J 7 bases, with 10 bases left between them. The CDR3 totals 14 residues. CDR3 residues: CASSLDGGAEKLFF. CDR3 nucleotide sequence: TGTGCCAGCAGCTTAGATGGGGGCGCTGAAAAACTGTTTTTT.

Here the CDR3 DNA reads TGCGCCAGCAACCAAGGGACTAGTTTGGGTACGCAGTATTTT. It yields the protein CASNQGTSLGTQYF. The chain recombines TRBV5-1 with TRBJ2-3; 8 bases match TRBD2. The V gene's germline CDR1 is SGHRS and CDR2 YFSETQ. With 6 bases clipped from V and 8 bases from J, the junction kept 11 bases outside the gene matches. CDR3 length: 14 amino acids. The full variable domain, its missing parts supplied by reference TRBV5-1 and TRBJ2-3, is KAGVTQTPRYLIKTRGQQVTLSCSPISGHRSVSWYQQTPGQGLQFLFEYFSETQRNKGNFPGRFSGRQFSNSRSEMNVSTLELGDSALYLCASNQGTSLGTQYFGPGTRLTVL.

The gene calls are TRBV12-3 or TRBV12-4 and TRBJ1-3, with unresolved D. Between the trimmed V and J ends, which lost 3 bases and 0 bases, there was a span of 12 bases. The CDR3 contains 16 residues. In nucleotides, the CDR3 is TGTGCCAGCAGTTTCCCCCCCGCCACCTCTGGAAACACCATATATTTT. Protein sequence: CASSFPPATSGNTIYF.

The gene calls are TRBV24-1 and TRBJ1-5, with D unresolved. With 3 bases removed from V and 0 bases from J, the gap between germline ends came to 8 bases. The length of the CDR3 is 15 residues. Germline V gene sequence: CDR1 KGHDR, CDR2 SFDVKD. The CDR3 DNA follows: TGTGCCACCAGTGATGGGAGTAGTAGCAATCAGCCCCAGCATTTT. It translates to CATSDGSSSNQPQHF.

This chain links TRBV5-1 with TRBJ2-5; D remains ambiguous. The CDR3 covers 14 residues. The ends were cut back, 0 bases at V and 2 bases at J, with 8 bases in the middle. The germline gives CDR1 SGHRS, CDR2 YFSETQ. The DNA for the CDR3 is TGCGCCAGCAGCTTGGGGGAAGGGCAAGAGACCCAGTACTTC. Translated: CASSLGEGQETQYF.

This clonotype was seen more than once but under ten times. The chain couples TRBV30 to TRBJ2-2, with D possibly matching TRBD1 (6 bases). Germline lookup yields CDR1 GTSNPN and CDR2 SVGIG (reference sequence). The CDR3 spans 16 residues. V lost 0 bases and J lost 3, with 14 bases in between. CDR3 DNA sequence: TGTGCCTGGAGTGTACTGAGACAGGAGGACACCGGGGAGCTGTTTTTT. Protein: CAWSVLRQEDTGELFF.

This clonotype was seen at least ten times. The chain is built from TRBV12-3 or TRBV12-4 and TRBJ2-7; maybe TRBD2 (6 bases). V was clipped by 7 bases and J by 3 bases, with 16 bases between them. The CDR3 loop spans 14 amino acids. CDR3 nucleotides: TGTGCCAGCAACTTAGGAGGGAACCGCTACGAGCAGTACTTC. This codes for CASNLGGNRYEQYF.

Notes on this clonotype: A much larger clone differs from this one at a single base, so this may be a read error. The genes are TRBV7-9 and TRBJ2-1; D gene unclear. CDR3 length equals 16 residues. Germline loops: CDR1 SEHNR, CDR2 FQNEAQ (reference sequence). The CDR3 region is CASSDLPLPPYNEQLF. The DNA for the CDR3 is TGTGCCAGCAGTGATCTTCCCCTCCCCCCTTACAATGAGCAGCTCTTC.

This clonotype was found many times. This rearrangement joins TRBV6-1 to TRBJ2-7; 10 bases fit TRBD1. The CDR3 length is 14 residues. The junction had 6 bases not matched to a gene; V was cut back by 7 bases and J by 3 bases. CDR1 and CDR2 from the germline V gene are MNHNS and SASEGT. The DNA of the CDR3 is TGTGCCAGCACTACCCGGGACAGGGGCTACGAGCAGTACTTC. Protein: CASTTRDRGYEQYF.

The genes are TRBV6-2 or TRBV6-3 and TRBJ2-1; possibly TRBD1 or TRBD2 for D (5 bases each). Germline CDR1 reads MNHEY; CDR2 reads SVGEGT. CDR3 length: 15 residues. V lost 6 bases, J lost 5 bases, and 17 bases lay in between. This CDR3 reads CASRTTGRGDNEQFF. In DNA, the CDR3 is TGTGCCAGCAGGACTACAGGTAGAGGGGACAATGAGCAGTTCTTC.

The CDR3 here is CASRTGRTSEAFF. CDR3 coding DNA: TGTGCCAGCAGGACAGGGCGTACTTCAGAAGCTTTCTTT. The rearrangement joins TRBV7-9 to TRBJ1-1; TRBD1 agrees at 7 bases. CDR1 is SEHNR and CDR2 is FQNEAQ in the germline V gene (reference sequence). V shed 6 bases, J shed 8 bases, and the junction held 9 bases outside the gene matches. The CDR3 length is 13 residues.

Concerning this clonotype: This clone may be a read error of a much larger clone one base away. The V and J genes are TRBV10-3 and TRBJ2-5; 8 positions agree with TRBD1. The germline V gene encodes CDR1 ENHRY and CDR2 SYGVKD. The CDR3 contains 15 residues. V lost 1 base to trimming and J lost 9 bases; unmatched junction nucleotides: 10. CDR3 in amino acids: CAISEFNRGKEAQYF. The CDR3 DNA reads TGTGCCATCAGTGAGTTTAACAGGGGGAAGGAGGCCCAGTACTTC.

Many counts were recorded for this clonotype. The CDR3 nucleotides are TGTGCCAGCAGTTTCGGTTCACCCCTCCACTTT. Its protein product is CASSFGSPLHF. V usage is TRBV28 and J usage is TRBJ1-6, with D uncertain. Deletions cut 3 bases from V and 9 bases from J, with 3 bases between. The CDR3 has 11 amino acids. Germline V gene sequence: CDR1 MDHEN, CDR2 SYDVKM.

This clonotype was picked up one time. A junction boundary mismatches the germline segment, possibly from a read error. The chain is built from TRBV6-1 and TRBJ1-5, with D tentatively TRBD1 (5 bases). CDR1 MNHNS and CDR2 SASEGT come from the germline V gene. This CDR3 region has 14 residues. The CDR3 region has the DNA TGTGCCAGCAGACCCAGAGACAGCAATCGGCCCCAGCATTTT. It translates to CASRPRDSNRPQHF.

The table lists this clonotype with many counts. The chain joins TRBV6-4 to TRBJ2-3; tentative D call: TRBD2 (6 bases). With 0 bases removed from V and 6 bases from J, the gap between germline ends came to 13 bases. Germline V gives CDR1 MRHNA, CDR2 SNTAGT. The CDR3 is 15 residues long. The CDR3 protein is CASSDSYGGGDTQYF. The CDR3 region has the DNA TGTGCCAGCAGTGACTCTTACGGGGGAGGCGATACGCAGTATTTT.